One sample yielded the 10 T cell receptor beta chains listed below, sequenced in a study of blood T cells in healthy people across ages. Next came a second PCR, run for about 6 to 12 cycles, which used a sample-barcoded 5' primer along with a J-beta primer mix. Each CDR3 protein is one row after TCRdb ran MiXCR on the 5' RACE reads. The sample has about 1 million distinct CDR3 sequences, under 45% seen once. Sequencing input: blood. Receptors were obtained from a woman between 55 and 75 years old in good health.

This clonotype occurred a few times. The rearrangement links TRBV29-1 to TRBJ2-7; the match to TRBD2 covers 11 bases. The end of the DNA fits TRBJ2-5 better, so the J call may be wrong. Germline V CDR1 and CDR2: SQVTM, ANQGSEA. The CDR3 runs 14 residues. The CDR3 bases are TGCAGCGTAGAACTAGCGGGAGTCCTAGAGACCCAGTACTTC. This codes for CSVELAGVLETQYF.

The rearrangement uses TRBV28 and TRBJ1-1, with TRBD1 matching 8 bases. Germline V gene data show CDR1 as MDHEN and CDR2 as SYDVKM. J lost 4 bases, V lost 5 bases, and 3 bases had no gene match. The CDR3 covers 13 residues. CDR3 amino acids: CASSGDRLTEAFF. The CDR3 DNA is TGTGCCAGCAGTGGGGACAGGCTCACTGAAGCTTTCTTT.

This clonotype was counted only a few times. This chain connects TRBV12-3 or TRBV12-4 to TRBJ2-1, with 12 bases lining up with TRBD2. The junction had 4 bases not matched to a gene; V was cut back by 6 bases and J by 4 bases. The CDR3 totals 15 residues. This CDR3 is CASSASGRDYNEQFF. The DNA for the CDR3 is TGTGCCAGCAGCGCTAGCGGGAGGGATTACAATGAGCAGTTCTTC.

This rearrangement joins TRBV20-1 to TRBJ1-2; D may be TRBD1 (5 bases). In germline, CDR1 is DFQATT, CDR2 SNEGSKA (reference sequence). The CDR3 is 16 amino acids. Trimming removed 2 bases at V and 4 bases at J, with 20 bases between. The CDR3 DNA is TGCAGTGCTAGATCCCCCCGGGACGGCTTCCCCTATGGCTACACCTTC. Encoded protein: CSARSPRDGFPYGYTF.

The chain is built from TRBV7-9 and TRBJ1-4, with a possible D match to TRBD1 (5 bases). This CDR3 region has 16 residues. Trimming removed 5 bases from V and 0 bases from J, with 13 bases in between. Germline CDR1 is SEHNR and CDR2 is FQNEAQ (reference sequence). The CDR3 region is CASSLTGAATNEKLFF. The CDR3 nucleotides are TGTGCCAGCAGCCTAACCGGGGCCGCAACTAATGAAAAACTGTTTTTT. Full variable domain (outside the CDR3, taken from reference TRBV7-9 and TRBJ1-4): DTGVSQNPRHKITKRGQNVTFRCDPISEHNRLYWYRQTLGQGPEFLTYFQNEAQLEKSRLLSDRFSAERPKGSFSTLEIQRTEQGDSAMYLCASSLTGAATNEKLFFGSGTQLSVL.

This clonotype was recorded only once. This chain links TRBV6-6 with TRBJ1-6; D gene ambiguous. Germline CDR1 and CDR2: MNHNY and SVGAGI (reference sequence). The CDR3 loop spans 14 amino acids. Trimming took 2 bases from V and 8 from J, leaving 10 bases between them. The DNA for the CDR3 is TGTGCCAGCAGTTACGACATTCCTGATTCACCCCTCCACTTT. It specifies CASSYDIPDSPLHF.

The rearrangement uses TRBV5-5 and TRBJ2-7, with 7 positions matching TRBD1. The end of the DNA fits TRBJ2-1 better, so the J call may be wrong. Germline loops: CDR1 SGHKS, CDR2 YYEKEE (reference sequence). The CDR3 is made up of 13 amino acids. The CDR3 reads CASSRQGLNEQFF. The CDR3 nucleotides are TGTGCCAGCAGCCGACAGGGCCTCAATGAGCAGTTCTTC.

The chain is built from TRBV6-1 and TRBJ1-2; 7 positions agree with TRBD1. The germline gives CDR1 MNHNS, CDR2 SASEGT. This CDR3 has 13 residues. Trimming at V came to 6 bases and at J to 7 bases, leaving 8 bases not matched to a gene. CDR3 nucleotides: TGTGCCAGCAGGCCCGGGACAGCACTTGGCTACACCTTC. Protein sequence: CASRPGTALGYTF.

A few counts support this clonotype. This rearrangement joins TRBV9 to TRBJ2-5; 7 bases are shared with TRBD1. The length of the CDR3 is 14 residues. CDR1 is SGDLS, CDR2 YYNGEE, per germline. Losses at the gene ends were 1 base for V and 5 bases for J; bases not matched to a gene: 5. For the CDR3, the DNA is TGTGCCAGCAGCGTACTAGGGGGCGGCGAGACCCAGTACTTC. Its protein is CASSVLGGGETQYF. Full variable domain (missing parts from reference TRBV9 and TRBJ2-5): DSGVTQTPKHLITATGQRVTLRCSPRSGDLSVYWYQQSLDQGLQFLIQYYNGEERAKGNILERFSAQQFPDLHSELNLSSLELGDSALYFCASSVLGGGETQYFGPGTRLLVL.

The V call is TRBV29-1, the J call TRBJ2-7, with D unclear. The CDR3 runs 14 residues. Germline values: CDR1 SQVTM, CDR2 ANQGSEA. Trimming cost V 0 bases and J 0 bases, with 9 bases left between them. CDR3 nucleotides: TGCAGCGTTGAAGATCGTCAGAGCTCCTACGAGCAGTACTTC. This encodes CSVEDRQSSYEQYF.